The 28 T cell receptor beta chains listed next were all sequenced from one sample in a study of T-cell reconstitution after alpha-beta-depleted transplantation in children. During its preparation, the TCRbeta library received unique molecular identifiers. TCRdb reprocessed the PCR reads via MiXCR and lists one record per CDR3 protein. The table records about 420,000 distinct CDR3 sequences, roughly a tenth of them present only once. This sample comprised PBMCs from the stem cell graft donor, obtained from the stem cell graft. Receptor source: a human donor who donated a stem cell graft to a child with acute myeloid leukemia.

A few counts support this clonotype. This chain uses TRBV7-2 with TRBJ2-3, with TRBD2 identical over 8 bases. With 1 base clipped from V and 2 bases from J, the junction kept 5 bases outside the gene matches. This CDR3 comprises 16 residues. Germline loops: CDR1 SGHTA, CDR2 FQGNSA. The CDR3, as DNA: TGTGCCAGCAGCTTAGTGATTAGCGGGGCCACAGATACGCAGTATTTT. This sequence encodes CASSLVISGATDTQYF.

The sample holds many counts of this clonotype. V and J are TRBV20-1 and TRBJ2-5, with TRBD2 matching over 7 bases. Germline CDR1 and CDR2: DFQATT and SNEGSKA (reference sequence). The V gene end was trimmed by 0 bases and the J gene end by 5 bases; junction bases not matched to a gene: 9. The CDR3 sequence is 15 residues long. The CDR3 DNA is TGCAGTGCTAGAGATTTTTCTAGCGGATACGAGACCCAGTACTTC. It encodes CSARDFSSGYETQYF.

The chain links TRBV12-3 or TRBV12-4 to TRBJ2-3, with 11 bases fitting TRBD1. With V trimmed by 6 bases and J by 6 bases, 8 bases remained unmatched. The CDR3 length is 15 residues. CDR3 sequence: CASSTGQGARDTQYF. As DNA, the CDR3 is TGTGCCAGCAGCACAGGACAGGGGGCAAGGGATACGCAGTATTTT.

The rearrangement joins TRBV12-3 or TRBV12-4 to TRBJ1-1; 9 bases agree with TRBD1. This CDR3 has 13 amino acids. Trimming at V came to 6 bases and at J to 1 base, leaving 0 bases not matched to a gene. In DNA, the CDR3 is TGTGCCAGCAGGACAGGGGGGAACACTGAAGCTTTCTTT. Its translation: CASRTGGNTEAFF.

This clonotype was recorded a few times. The J gene is TRBJ2-7, the V gene TRBV5-1; 12 bases are a match to TRBD1. This CDR3 has 16 amino acids. Germline V gene data show CDR1 as SGHRS and CDR2 as YFSETQ. J lost 4 bases, V lost 4 bases, and 9 bases had no gene match. The CDR3 bases are TGCGCCAGCAGCGACGGGACAGGGGGCGCATATTACGAGCAGTACTTC. This gives the protein CASSDGTGGAYYEQYF.

This clonotype was counted many times. The V and J genes are TRBV20-1 and TRBJ2-1; D gene ambiguous. Trimming cost V 0 bases and J 4 bases, with 10 bases left between them. The CDR3 sequence is 14 residues long. Per the germline V gene, CDR1 is DFQATT and CDR2 is SNEGSKA (reference sequence). Here the CDR3 DNA reads TGCAGTGCTAGAGATGCCCAAAGATACAATGAGCAGTTCTTC. The encoded protein is CSARDAQRYNEQFF.

The V gene is TRBV30, the J gene TRBJ1-2; D is undetermined. The CDR3 contains 11 residues. CDR1 is GTSNPN, CDR2 SVGIG, per germline (reference sequence). The V end was cut by 3 bases, the J end by 6 bases, with 8 bases between. The CDR3 bases are TGTGCCTGGAGACCACCTAATGGCTACACCTTC. Its protein product is CAWRPPNGYTF.

This clonotype has a handful of counts. The rearrangement links TRBV7-8 to TRBJ2-2, with a tentative D call TRBD1 (6 bases). The CDR3 length is 15 residues. In germline, CDR1 is SGHVS, CDR2 FQNEAQ. V gave up 2 bases and J gave up 4 bases, with 11 bases separating them. CDR3 loop: CASSLKQGPTGELFF. In DNA form, the CDR3 reads TGTGCCAGCAGCTTAAAACAGGGACCCACCGGGGAGCTGTTTTTT.

As concerns this clonotype: A junction end diverges from the germline sequence, so it may reflect a read error. The chain employs TRBV7-2 and TRBJ2-7; no clear D. The CDR3 sequence is 10 residues long. CDR1 and CDR2 from the germline V gene are SGHTA and FQGNSA. In DNA form, the CDR3 reads TGTGCCAGCAGGTTTACCGAGAAGTACTTC. Protein sequence: CASRFTEKYF.

The CDR3 is CASSELVDTQYF. CDR3 DNA: TGCGCCAGCAGCGAACTAGTGGATACGCAGTATTTT. The chain couples TRBV5-1 to TRBJ2-3, with D possibly TRBD2 on 5 matching bases. The length of the CDR3 is 12 residues. V was pared by 4 bases and J by 6 bases, with 9 bases between. CDR1 SGHRS and CDR2 YFSETQ come from the germline V gene.

This chain links TRBV7-2 with TRBJ2-1; perhaps TRBD2 as D (7 bases). Germline lookup yields CDR1 SGHTA and CDR2 FQGNSA. The CDR3 totals 14 residues. The V and J ends lost 6 bases and 6 bases respectively, with 15 bases between them. This chain's CDR3 is CASSKGGALNEQFF. The CDR3 DNA follows: TGTGCCAGCAGTAAGGGGGGGGCGCTCAATGAGCAGTTCTTC.

In its sample, this clonotype was seen a few times. The chain recombines TRBV20-1 with TRBJ2-1; no clear D gene. CDR3 length: 13 amino acids. From germline, CDR1 is DFQATT and CDR2 SNEGSKA (reference sequence). V lost 3 bases and J lost 8, with 14 bases in between. The CDR3 DNA reads as TGCAGTGCTAGCGGGCCGGGTTGGGATGAGCAGTTCTTC. This sequence encodes CSASGPGWDEQFF.

The rearrangement joins TRBV12-5 to TRBJ2-3; 10 bases are a match to TRBD2. V was pared by 6 bases and J by 0 bases, with 3 bases of the junction left unmatched. The CDR3 runs to 15 residues. CDR1 and CDR2 (germline): LGHNT, FRNRAP. The CDR3 here is CASGAGGTSTDTQYF. For the CDR3, the DNA is TGTGCTAGTGGAGCGGGAGGGACTAGCACAGATACGCAGTATTTT.

V and J are TRBV20-1 and TRBJ2-3; maybe TRBD2 (7 bases). The CDR3 spans 15 residues. Germline CDR1 and CDR2: DFQATT and SNEGSKA (reference sequence). V was trimmed by 1 base and J by 3 bases, leaving 14 bases between them. The CDR3 protein is CSARVGGGRTDTQYF. CDR3 in DNA: TGCAGTGCTAGAGTTGGGGGGGGCCGAACAGATACGCAGTATTTT.

This clonotype was picked up many times. The chain combines TRBV6-5 with TRBJ2-1; weak D call: TRBD2 (5 bases). Germline V gives CDR1 MNHEY, CDR2 SVGAGI. Trimming took off 2 bases at V and 0 bases at J, with 5 bases between the two ends. This CDR3 has 14 amino acids. CDR3 loop: CASSYGSSYNEQFF. DNA of the CDR3: TGTGCCAGCAGTTACGGGAGCTCCTACAATGAGCAGTTCTTC.

The chain links TRBV6-4 to TRBJ2-3, with TRBD2 matching 10 bases. V lost 3 bases, J lost 0 bases, and 3 bases stayed unmatched. This CDR3 contains 16 residues. Germline CDR1 and CDR2: MRHNA and SNTAGT. The CDR3 sequence is CASSDLAGASTDTQYF. In DNA form, the CDR3 reads TGTGCCAGCAGTGATCTAGCGGGGGCTAGCACAGATACGCAGTATTTT.

This clonotype has more than one count but fewer than ten. An end of the junction does not agree with germline; a read error may underlie this. The chain employs TRBV20-1 and TRBJ2-4; 7 bases match TRBD1. Germline lookup yields CDR1 DFQATT and CDR2 SNEGSKA (reference sequence). This CDR3 is built from 13 residues. The CDR3 nucleotides read TGCAGTGCGAGAGACAGGGAGAAAAACAGTCAGTACTTC. Translated: CSARDREKNSQYF.

This clonotype was detected many times. The chain employs TRBV29-1 and TRBJ2-5; D is possibly TRBD2 (6 bases). CDR3 length equals 12 residues. Germline lookup yields CDR1 SQVTM and CDR2 ANQGSEA. CDR3 bases: TGCAGTGTAGCTGGAGGGCCCGAGACCCAGTACTTC. This translates into CSVAGGPETQYF.

This clonotype was seen only a few times. V and J are TRBV5-1 and TRBJ2-7; 7 bases map to TRBD2. The CDR3 runs to 14 residues. Germline CDR1 reads SGHRS; CDR2 reads YFSETQ. V dropped 4 bases and J dropped 3; count of bases not matched to a gene: 7. CDR3 bases: TGCGCCAGCAGCCCTTCGACTAGCAACTACGAGCAGTACTTC. Protein product: CASSPSTSNYEQYF.

Ten or more counts support this clonotype. The chain has TRBV4-1 and TRBJ1-1, with D hard to call. V was shortened by 0 bases and J by 4 bases, with 12 bases between the two germline ends. The CDR3 covers 15 residues. CDR1 and CDR2 (germline): MGHRA, YSYEKL. CDR3 region: CASSQDPSGSTEAFF. The DNA for the CDR3 is TGCGCCAGCAGCCAAGACCCGTCCGGCTCCACTGAAGCTTTCTTT.

This clonotype occurred many times. The rearrangement links TRBV7-2 to TRBJ2-1; D unresolved. Germline assignment: CDR1 SGHTA and CDR2 FQGNSA. Trimming cost V 5 bases and J 4 bases, with 18 bases left between them. This CDR3 has 16 residues. The CDR3, as DNA: TGTGCCAGCAGCCCAGACGCAGGTTCTCGTTACAATGAGCAGTTCTTC. Protein product: CASSPDAGSRYNEQFF.

The chain combines TRBV6-2 or TRBV6-3 with TRBJ2-2; D not resolved. The CDR3 is 14 residues long. Germline-derived CDR1 and CDR2 are MNHEY and SVGEGT. The germline V and J ends were trimmed by 0 bases and 9 bases, with 11 bases remaining between them. CDR3 residues: CASSYSVVARELFF. CDR3 in DNA: TGTGCCAGCAGTTACTCAGTGGTCGCGAGGGAGCTGTTTTTT.

The chain couples TRBV12-3 or TRBV12-4 to TRBJ2-2; no firm D call. The CDR3 has 14 amino acids. V shed 6 bases and J shed 1 base, with 9 bases lying between them. DNA of the CDR3: TGTGCCAGCAGCTCGAGTGTGAACACCGGGGAGCTGTTTTTT. This encodes CASSSSVNTGELFF.

The chain has TRBV6-1 and TRBJ1-2; 11 positions match TRBD1. The CDR3 covers 15 residues. Trimming took 6 bases from V and 5 from J; bases not matched to a gene: 8. The germline gives CDR1 MNHNS, CDR2 SASEGT. CDR3 DNA sequence: TGTGCCAGCAGCGGACAGGGGGCGACAGATTATGGCTACACCTTC. Protein sequence: CASSGQGATDYGYTF.

This clonotype was found many times. The V call is TRBV4-2, the J call TRBJ2-7; 9 nucleotides match TRBD1. Unmatched junction bases numbered 3, after V lost 3 bases and J lost 3 bases. The CDR3 totals 14 residues. Per germline, CDR1 LGHNA and CDR2 YNFKEQ. The CDR3 bases are TGTGCCAGCAGCCAGGGACAGGGCGACTACGAGCAGTACTTC. This sequence encodes CASSQGQGDYEQYF.

This clonotype was recorded a few times. This chain joins TRBV6-1 and TRBJ2-1, with 10 bases fitting TRBD2. Unmatched junction bases numbered 11, after V lost 5 bases and J lost 7 bases. The germline gives CDR1 MNHNS, CDR2 SASEGT. This CDR3 is 16 amino acids long. In DNA form, the CDR3 reads TGTGCCAGCAGTCCCACACTAGCGGGGATCTTTAATGAGCAGTTCTTC. Its translation: CASSPTLAGIFNEQFF.

This clonotype was seen only a few times. The chain joins TRBV20-1 to TRBJ1-4, with a weak D call TRBD1 (5 bases). Between the trimmed V and J ends, which lost 2 bases and 12 bases, there was a span of 19 bases. CDR1 is DFQATT, CDR2 SNEGSKA, per germline (reference sequence). CDR3 length equals 14 residues. The CDR3 DNA follows: TGCAGTGCTAGAAAAGGCATGGGGTGGGGGGAACTGTTTTTT. It yields the protein CSARKGMGWGELFF.

The table lists this clonotype with a few counts. The chain links TRBV6-1 to TRBJ2-7, with D possibly matching TRBD1 (8 bases). V lost 7 bases to trimming and J lost 4 bases, with 23 bases between them. Looked up from germline, CDR1 is MNHNS and CDR2 is SASEGT. This CDR3 has 16 residues. In DNA, the CDR3 is TGTGCCAGCACCGACTTGACAGGGGAGGGACTATACGAGCAGTACGTC. This translates into CASTDLTGEGLYEQYV.